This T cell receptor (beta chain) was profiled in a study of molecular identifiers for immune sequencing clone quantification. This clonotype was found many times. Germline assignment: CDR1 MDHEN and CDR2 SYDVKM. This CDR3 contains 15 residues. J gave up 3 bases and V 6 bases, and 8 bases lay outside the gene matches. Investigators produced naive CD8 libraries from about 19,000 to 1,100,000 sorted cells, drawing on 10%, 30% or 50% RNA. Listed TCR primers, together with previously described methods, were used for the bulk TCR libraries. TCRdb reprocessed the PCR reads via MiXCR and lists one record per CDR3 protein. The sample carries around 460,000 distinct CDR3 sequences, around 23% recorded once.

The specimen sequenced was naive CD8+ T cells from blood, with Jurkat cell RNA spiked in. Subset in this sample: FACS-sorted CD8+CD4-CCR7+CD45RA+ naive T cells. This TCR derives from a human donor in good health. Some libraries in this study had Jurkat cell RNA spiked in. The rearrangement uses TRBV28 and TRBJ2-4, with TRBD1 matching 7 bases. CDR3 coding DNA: TGTGCCAGCAGCTTAAACAGGGGCGGCAAAAACATTCAGTACTTC. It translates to CASSLNRGGKNIQYF. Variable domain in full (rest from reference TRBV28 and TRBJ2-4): DVKVTQSSRYLVKRTGEKVFLECVQDMDHENMFWYRQDPGLGLRLIYFSYDVKMKEKGDIPEGYSVSREKKERFSLILESASTNQTSMYLCASSLNRGGKNIQYFGAGTRLSVL.